The 16 T cell receptor beta chains listed next were all sequenced from one sample in a study of T cells in women clearing cervical HPV infection. The method was immunoSEQ multiplex PCR; TCRdb's version includes in-frame clones alone and lacks a portion of them. The clone table shows approximately 33,000 clones, with the ten largest holding approximately 8.4%. The sequenced sample was blood buffy coat. The receptors originated from a woman aged 18 to 75 with a cervical HPV16 infection that either progressed to CIN3+ or cleared (not recorded which).

About this clone: The read ends 3 residues before the CDR3 terminus; that terminus is restored from the germline J gene. This chain joins TRBV19 and TRBJ1-2, with TRBD1 matching over 9 bases. CDR1 is LNHDA and CDR2 is SQIVND in the germline V gene (reference sequence). This CDR3 is 14 amino acids long. Partial CDR3 DNA: TGTGCCAGTAGTATAGGGACAGGGGCCTACGAC. This codes for CASSIGTGAYD. The whole CDR3 reads CASSIGTGAYDYTF. The full variable domain, completed using reference TRBV19 and TRBJ1-2, is DGGITQSPKYLFRKEGQNVTLSCEQNLNHDAMYWYRQDPGQGLRLIYYSQIVNDFQKGDIAEGYSVSREKKESFPLTVTSAQKNPTAFYLCASSIGTGAYDYTFGSGTRLTVV.

A note on this clone: Sequencing ends 3 residues short of the CDR3 end; the germline J gene provides the rest. J is TRBJ2-2 and V is TRBV18, with TRBD1 identical over 10 bases. CDR1 and CDR2 (germline): KGHSH, LQKENI. V dropped 3 bases and J dropped 4; count of bases not matched to a gene: 8. The CDR3 runs 17 residues. Partial CDR3 DNA: TGTGCCAGCTCACCGGAAGCCGGGACAGGGGTCACCGGGGAG. Amino acid sequence: CASSPEAGTGVTGE. The CDR3 reads in full as CASSPEAGTGVTGELFF.

The CDR3: CASSAPGQSYGYTF. The CDR3 bases that were read are TGTGCCAGCAGTGCGCCGGGACAGTCCTATGGC. The rearrangement joins TRBV6-1 to TRBJ1-2, with TRBD1 identical over 7 bases. The CDR3 end falls 3 residues outside the read, so it is completed with the germline J gene. The length of the CDR3 is 14 residues. V shed 4 bases, J shed 4 bases, and the junction held 6 bases outside the gene matches. From germline, CDR1 is MNHNS and CDR2 SASEGT.

As to this clone: Read coverage stops 3 residues before the CDR3 terminus; the germline J gene supplies the remainder. The rearrangement uses TRBV29-1 and TRBJ1-1; D remains unclear. Trimming shortened V by 5 bases and J by 1 base, and 8 bases separated the two germline ends. The CDR3 has 12 residues. Germline assignment: CDR1 SQVTM and CDR2 ANQGSEA. The CDR3 DNA, read in part, is TGCAGCGTTATGTCCGGGAACACTGAA. It yields the protein CSVMSGNTE. Given in full, the CDR3 is CSVMSGNTEAFF.

Regarding this clone: Read sequence stops 3 residues before the CDR3 end, and the germline J gene provides the missing end. The V call is TRBV18, the J call TRBJ1-2; 10 nucleotides agree with TRBD1. CDR1 is KGHSH and CDR2 is LQKENI in the germline V gene. CDR3 length: 14 amino acids. CDR3 protein: CASTGGTGDYDYTF. The sequenced part of the CDR3 DNA is TGTGCCAGCACCGGGGGGACAGGGGACTACGAC.

With respect to this clone: Read coverage stops 3 residues before the CDR3 terminus; the germline J gene supplies the remainder. The chain carries TRBV5-5 and TRBJ2-7; TRBD1 agrees at 9 bases. The length of the CDR3 is 15 residues. The J segment lost 3 bases and the V segment lost 3 bases, leaving 7 bases of the junction unmatched. Germline assignment: CDR1 SGHKS and CDR2 YYEKEE (reference sequence). The CDR3 sequence is CASSWLGTGNYEQYF. The part of the CDR3 DNA that was read is TGTGCCAGCAGCTGGTTGGGGACAGGGAACTACGAG.

On this clone itself: With the read ending 3 residues before the CDR3 end, the germline J gene is used to fill in that end. The J gene is TRBJ1-2, the V gene TRBV12-3 or TRBV12-4; 9 bases align to TRBD1. This CDR3 comprises 15 residues. V lost 6 bases, J lost 2 bases, and 7 bases stayed unmatched. The CDR3 loop is CASSRTGVGNYGYTF. CDR3 DNA (partial): TGTGCCAGCAGCCGGACAGGGGTTGGCAACTATGGC.

Details on this clone: The read stops 3 residues short of the end of the CDR3; the missing end is completed from the germline J gene. The rearrangement joins TRBV20-1 to TRBJ2-5; D perhaps matches TRBD1 (6 bases). This CDR3 region has 14 residues. The V and J ends lost 8 bases and 1 base respectively, with 17 bases between them. The germline V gene encodes CDR1 DFQATT and CDR2 SNEGSKA (reference sequence). This CDR3 is CSPSQGGIQETQYF. CDR3 DNA (partial): TGCAGTCCGTCCCAAGGGGGAATCCAAGAGACC.

As to this clone: The read gets to within 3 residues of the CDR3 end, and the germline J gene fills in the rest. The chain links TRBV2 to TRBJ2-3, with D possibly being TRBD1 (5 bases). Germline CDR1 reads SNHLY; CDR2 reads FYNNEI. This CDR3 has 14 amino acids. CDR3 loop: CASRLGLSNQPQYF. The DNA read from the CDR3 is TGTGCCAGCAGATTGGGGCTTAGCAATCAGCCG.

Worth noting for this clone: The CDR3 is cut off 3 residues early in the read; its end comes from the germline J gene. The chain employs TRBV4-1 and TRBJ2-7, with D possibly matching TRBD2 (5 bases). Germline-derived CDR1 and CDR2 are MGHRA and YSYEKL. V gave up 4 bases and J gave up 2 bases, with 12 bases separating them. CDR3 size: 14 residues. The sequenced CDR3 bases are TGCGCCAGCAGCCTTGGCGGGTCCACCTACGAG. It yields the protein CASSLGGSTYE. The whole CDR3 protein reads CASSLGGSTYEQYF.

The CDR3 DNA, read in part, is TGTGCCAGCAGCTTTGGGTTAGCTGTATACGAG. It codes for CASSFGLAVYE. In full, the CDR3 is CASSFGLAVYEQYF. The chain employs TRBV11-3 and TRBJ2-7; D not resolved. The read ends 3 residues before the CDR3 terminus; that terminus is restored from the germline J gene. V lost 3 bases and J 4 bases, leaving 13 bases between the germline ends. Looked up from germline, CDR1 is SGHNT and CDR2 is YENEEA. This CDR3 spans 14 amino acids.

A remark on this clone: From the germline J gene comes the end of the CDR3, since the read stops 3 residues before it. The chain carries TRBV5-1 and TRBJ2-7; D may match TRBD1 or TRBD2 (6 bases each). This CDR3 region has 19 residues. The V gene lost 0 bases and the J gene lost 1 base, with 23 bases spanning the gap. Germline lookup yields CDR1 SGHRS and CDR2 YFSETQ. The sequenced CDR3 bases are TGCGCCAGCAGCTTGGAGTTCCGTGTCCGCGGGACATCTTCCTACGAG. It specifies CASSLEFRVRGTSSYE. The full CDR3 reads CASSLEFRVRGTSSYEQYF.

A word on this clone: Read data end 3 residues before the CDR3 end; the end is taken from the germline J gene. The chain joins TRBV6-2 or TRBV6-3 to TRBJ2-1, with 10 bases identical to TRBD2. The germline V gene encodes CDR1 MNHEY and CDR2 SVGEGT. Unmatched junction bases numbered 9, after V lost 6 bases and J lost 7 bases. CDR3 length: 15 residues. This CDR3 is CASRPGTSVWNEQFF. The CDR3 DNA, read in part, is TGTGCCAGCAGACCCGGGACTAGCGTGTGGAATGAG.

Of note for this clone: The read gets to within 3 residues of the CDR3 end, and the germline J gene fills in the rest. The V call is TRBV7-6, the J call TRBJ2-5, with D possibly being TRBD1 (5 bases). CDR1 SGHVS and CDR2 FNYEAQ come from the germline V gene. The V gene lost 0 bases and the J gene lost 2 bases, with 10 bases spanning the gap. The length of the CDR3 is 15 residues. CDR3: CASSLAQGVQETQYF. The sequenced CDR3 bases are TGTGCCAGCAGCTTAGCTCAGGGTGTGCAAGAGACC.

The part of the CDR3 DNA that was read is TGTGCCAGCTCACCGGGTGGGCTCAGGGGAAAA. Residues: CASSPGGLRGK. From start to end, the CDR3 is CASSPGGLRGKLFF. V and J are TRBV18 and TRBJ1-4, with D tentatively TRBD1 (6 bases). Read coverage stops 3 residues before the CDR3 terminus; the germline J gene supplies the remainder. V lost 3 bases and J 10 bases, leaving 15 bases between the germline ends. This CDR3 is 14 amino acids long. CDR1 is KGHSH and CDR2 is LQKENI in the germline V gene.

Notes on this clone: The missing CDR3 end, 3 residues past where the read stops, is filled in from the germline J gene. The rearrangement joins TRBV20-1 to TRBJ1-5, with 10 bases identical to TRBD1. CDR1 is DFQATT and CDR2 is SNEGSKA in the germline V gene (reference sequence). This CDR3 region has 13 residues. The V and J ends lost 5 bases and 7 bases, in that order; junction bases with no gene match: 5. The CDR3 DNA, read in part, is TGCAGTGCTGGACAGGGGGTTGAACAGCCC. Residues: CSAGQGVEQP. The entire CDR3 reads CSAGQGVEQPQHF.